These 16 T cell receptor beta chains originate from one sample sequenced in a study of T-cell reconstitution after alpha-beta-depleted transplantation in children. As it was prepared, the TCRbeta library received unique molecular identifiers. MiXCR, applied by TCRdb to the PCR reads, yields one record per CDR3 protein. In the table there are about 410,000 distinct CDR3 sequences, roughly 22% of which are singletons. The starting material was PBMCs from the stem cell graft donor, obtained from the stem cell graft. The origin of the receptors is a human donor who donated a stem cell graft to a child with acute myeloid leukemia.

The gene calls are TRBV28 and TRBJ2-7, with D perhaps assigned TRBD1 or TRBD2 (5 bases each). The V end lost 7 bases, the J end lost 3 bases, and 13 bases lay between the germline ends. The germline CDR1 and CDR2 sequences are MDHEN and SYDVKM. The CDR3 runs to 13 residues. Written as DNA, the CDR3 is TGTGCCAGCATAGGGGACCACAACTACGAGCAGTACTTC. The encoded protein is CASIGDHNYEQYF.

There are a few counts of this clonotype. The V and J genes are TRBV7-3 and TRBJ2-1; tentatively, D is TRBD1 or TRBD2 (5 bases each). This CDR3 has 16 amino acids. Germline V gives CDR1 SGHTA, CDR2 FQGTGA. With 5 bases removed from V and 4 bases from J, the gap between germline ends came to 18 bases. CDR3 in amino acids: CASSPSGGPPYNEQFF. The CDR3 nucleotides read TGTGCCAGCAGCCCCTCTGGGGGACCTCCTTACAATGAGCAGTTCTTC.

The CDR3 DNA sequence: TGTGCCAGCAGCCGGACTAGCGGGAGGGCCGGGGACAATGAGCAGTTCTTC. Its translation is CASSRTSGRAGDNEQFF. V is TRBV9 and J is TRBJ2-1, with 15 nucleotides matching TRBD2. With V trimmed by 4 bases and J by 5 bases, 7 bases remained unmatched. The CDR3 has 17 amino acids. The germline CDR1 and CDR2 sequences are SGDLS and YYNGEE.

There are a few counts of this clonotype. The CDR3 region has the DNA TGTGCCAGCAGCCCCGGGGTGGCGGGAGGGCCGGAGCAGTATTTT. Residues: CASSPGVAGGPEQYF. The genes are TRBV27 and TRBJ2-3; 9 bases agree with TRBD2. V shed 6 bases, J shed 11 bases, and the junction held 15 bases outside the gene matches. The CDR3 is 15 amino acids. Germline values: CDR1 MNHEY, CDR2 SMNVEV (reference sequence).

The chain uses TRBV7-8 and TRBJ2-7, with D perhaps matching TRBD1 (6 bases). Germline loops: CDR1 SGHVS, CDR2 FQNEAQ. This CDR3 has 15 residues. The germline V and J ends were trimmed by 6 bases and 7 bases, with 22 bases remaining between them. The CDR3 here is CASSPGTLSFGEQYF. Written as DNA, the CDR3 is TGTGCCAGCAGTCCCGGGACACTGAGTTTTGGGGAGCAGTACTTC. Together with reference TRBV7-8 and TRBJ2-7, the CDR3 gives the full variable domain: GAGVSQSPRYKVAKRGQDVALRCDPISGHVSLFWYQQALGQGPEFLTYFQNEAQLDKSGLPSDRFFAERPEGSVSTLKIQRTQQEDSAVYLCASSPGTLSFGEQYFGPGTRLTVT.

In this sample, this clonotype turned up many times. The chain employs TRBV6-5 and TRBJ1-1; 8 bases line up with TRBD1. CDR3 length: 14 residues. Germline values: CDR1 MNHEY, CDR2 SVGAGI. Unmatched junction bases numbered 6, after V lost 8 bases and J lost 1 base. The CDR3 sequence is CASRIGTGNTEAFF. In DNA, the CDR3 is TGTGCCAGCCGAATAGGGACAGGGAACACTGAAGCTTTCTTT.

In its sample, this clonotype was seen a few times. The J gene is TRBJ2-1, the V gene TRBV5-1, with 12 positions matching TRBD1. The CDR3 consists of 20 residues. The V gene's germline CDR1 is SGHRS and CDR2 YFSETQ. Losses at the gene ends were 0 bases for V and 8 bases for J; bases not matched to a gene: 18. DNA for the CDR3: TGCGCCAGCAGCTTGGACCTGCACGGGACAGGGGGCCAACGGGTCTATGAGCAGTTCTTC. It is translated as CASSLDLHGTGGQRVYEQFF.

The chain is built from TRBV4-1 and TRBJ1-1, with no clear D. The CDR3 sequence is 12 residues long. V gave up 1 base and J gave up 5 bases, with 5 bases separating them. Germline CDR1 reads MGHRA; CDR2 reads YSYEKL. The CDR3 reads CASSQGETEAFF. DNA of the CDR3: TGCGCCAGCAGCCAAGGTGAGACTGAAGCTTTCTTT.

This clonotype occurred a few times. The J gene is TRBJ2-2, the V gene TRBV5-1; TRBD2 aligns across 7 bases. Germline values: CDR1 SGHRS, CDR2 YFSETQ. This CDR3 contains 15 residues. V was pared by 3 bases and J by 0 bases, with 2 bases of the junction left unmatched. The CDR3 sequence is CASSSGGANTGELFF. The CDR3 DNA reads TGCGCCAGCAGCTCTGGGGGGGCGAACACCGGGGAGCTGTTTTTT. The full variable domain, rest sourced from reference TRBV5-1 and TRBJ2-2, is KAGVTQTPRYLIKTRGQQVTLSCSPISGHRSVSWYQQTPGQGLQFLFEYFSETQRNKGNFPGRFSGRQFSNSRSEMNVSTLELGDSALYLCASSSGGANTGELFFGEGSRLTVL.

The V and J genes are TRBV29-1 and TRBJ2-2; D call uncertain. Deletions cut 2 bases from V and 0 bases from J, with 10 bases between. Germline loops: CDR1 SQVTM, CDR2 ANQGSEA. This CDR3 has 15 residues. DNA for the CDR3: TGCAGCGTTGAACGAGCGAGTGCGAACACCGGGGAGCTGTTTTTT. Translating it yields CSVERASANTGELFF.

The chain's CDR3 is CASGPPIGEGITDTQYF. CDR3 coding DNA: TGTGCCAGTGGCCCCCCTATTGGGGAGGGGATAACAGATACGCAGTATTTT. The chain uses TRBV19 and TRBJ2-3; 7 nucleotides match TRBD2. After removal of 8 bases from V and 3 bases from J, the junction contained 17 bases not matched to a gene. CDR1 is LNHDA, CDR2 SQIVND, per germline (reference sequence). The CDR3 has 17 residues.

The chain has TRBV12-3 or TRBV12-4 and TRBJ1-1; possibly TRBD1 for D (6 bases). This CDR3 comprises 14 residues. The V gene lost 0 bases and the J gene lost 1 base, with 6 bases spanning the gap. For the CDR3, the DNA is TGTGCCAGCAGTTTAGCCAGGGGGAACACTGAAGCTTTCTTT. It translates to CASSLARGNTEAFF.

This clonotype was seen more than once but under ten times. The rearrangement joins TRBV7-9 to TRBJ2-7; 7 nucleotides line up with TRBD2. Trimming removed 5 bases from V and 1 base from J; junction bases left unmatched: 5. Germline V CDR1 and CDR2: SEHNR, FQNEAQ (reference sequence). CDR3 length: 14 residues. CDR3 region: CASSGRTRSYEQYF. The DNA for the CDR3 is TGTGCCAGCAGCGGACGGACTAGATCCTACGAGCAGTACTTC. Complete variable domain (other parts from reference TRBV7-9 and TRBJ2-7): DTGVSQNPRHKITKRGQNVTFRCDPISEHNRLYWYRQTLGQGPEFLTYFQNEAQLEKSRLLSDRFSAERPKGSFSTLEIQRTEQGDSAMYLCASSGRTRSYEQYFGPGTRLTVT.

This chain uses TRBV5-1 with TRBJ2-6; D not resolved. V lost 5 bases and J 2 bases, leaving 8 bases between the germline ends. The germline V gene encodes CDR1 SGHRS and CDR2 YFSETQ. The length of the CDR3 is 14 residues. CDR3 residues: CASSSGPGANVLTF. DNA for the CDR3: TGCGCCAGCAGTTCCGGCCCTGGGGCCAACGTCCTGACTTTC.

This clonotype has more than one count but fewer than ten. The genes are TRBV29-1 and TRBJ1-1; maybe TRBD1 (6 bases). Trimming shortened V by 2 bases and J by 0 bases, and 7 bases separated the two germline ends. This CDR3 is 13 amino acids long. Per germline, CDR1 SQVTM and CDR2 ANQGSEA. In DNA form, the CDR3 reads TGCAGCGTTGAACAGGGGTTGAACACTGAAGCTTTCTTT. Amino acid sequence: CSVEQGLNTEAFF.

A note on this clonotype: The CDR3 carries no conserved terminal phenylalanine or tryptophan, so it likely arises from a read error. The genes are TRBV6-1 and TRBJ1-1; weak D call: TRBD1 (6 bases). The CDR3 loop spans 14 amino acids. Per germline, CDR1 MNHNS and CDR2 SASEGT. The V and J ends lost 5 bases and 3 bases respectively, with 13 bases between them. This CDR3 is CASSPRDTDTEAFC. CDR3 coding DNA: TGTGCCAGCAGTCCCCGGGACACGGACACTGAAGCTTTCTGT.